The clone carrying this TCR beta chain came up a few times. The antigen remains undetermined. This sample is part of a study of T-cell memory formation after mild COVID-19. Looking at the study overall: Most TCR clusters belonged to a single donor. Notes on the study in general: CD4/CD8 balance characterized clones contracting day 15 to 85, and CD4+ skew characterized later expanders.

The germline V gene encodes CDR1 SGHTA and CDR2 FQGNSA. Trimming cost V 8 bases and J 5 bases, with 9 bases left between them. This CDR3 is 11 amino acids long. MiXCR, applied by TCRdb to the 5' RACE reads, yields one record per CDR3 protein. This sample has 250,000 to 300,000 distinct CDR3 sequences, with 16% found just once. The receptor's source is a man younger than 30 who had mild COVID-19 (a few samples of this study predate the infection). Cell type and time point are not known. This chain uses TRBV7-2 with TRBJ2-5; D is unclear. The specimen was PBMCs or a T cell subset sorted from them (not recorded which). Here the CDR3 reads CASALPETQYF. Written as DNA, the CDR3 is TGTGCCAGCGCCCTCCCCGAGACCCAGTACTTC.